Sequencing of this TCR beta chain was carried out in a study of beta chain features in type 1 diabetes. A CD45RO/CCR7/CD25/CD127/CD95/CD27 panel sorted naive, central memory, regulatory and stem cell-like memory CD4+ cells. Each of the sorted populations had a purity greater than 95%. Trimming pared 8 bases from V and 1 base from J, leaving 25 bases between. The CDR3 is made up of 17 amino acids. Germline CDR1 SQVTM, CDR2 ANQGSEA. Concerning this clone: Its antigen remains unknown.

The study, taken as a whole, reports: Lower insertion and higher deletion counts appeared at VDJ junctions in type 1 diabetes patients. Highly expressing activated T cells could be over-counted with a cDNA template.

Every bit of the isolated RNA underwent reverse transcription, so sequencing read expressed TCRB transcripts. Here immunoSEQ multiplex PCR was the method, and the copy in TCRdb shows in-frame clones only, minus some. The data show around 200,000 clones, with about 12% seen just once and about 0.59% held by the top ten. This TCR derives from a woman between 18 and 29 years old in good health. The chain uses TRBV29-1 and TRBJ2-3; maybe TRBD1 (6 bases). Source material: central memory CD4+ T cells from blood. The CDR3 reads CSSGGGEGRFGTDTQYF. Written as DNA, the CDR3 is TGCAGCTCTGGGGGCGGAGAGGGGCGATTCGGCACAGATACGCAGTATTTT.